A selection of T cell receptor beta chains follows, all from one sample in a study of a mutant IDH1 vaccine in newly diagnosed glioma. For these TCRs, the target antigens are not known. Method: immunoSEQ multiplex PCR; TCRdb's copy keeps in-frame clones and lacks some. The table records approximately 80,000 clones, around nine tenths of them present only once. The starting material was PBMCs, obtained from a glioma patient whose treatment included an IDH1 peptide vaccine. The receptor source for this set is a woman aged 50 to 65 with glioma. The CDR3 runs from the conserved cysteine through the conserved F or W. The order of the fields is J gene, V gene, CDR3 length, CDR3 protein.

J: TRBJ1-4
V: TRBV6-5
length: 15
CDR3: CASSYWDRVVEKLFF

J: TRBJ2-1
V: TRBV18
length: 14
CDR3: CASSPPSTQDEQFF

J: TRBJ2-1
V: TRBV13
length: 15
CDR3: CASSLGSGAYNEQFF

J: TRBJ2-5
V: TRBV7-3
length: 15
CDR3: CASSLGGQAQETQYF

J: TRBJ2-7
V: TRBV27
length: 14
CDR3: CASSLQTGGYEQYF

J: TRBJ2-3
V: TRBV7-3
length: 15
CDR3: CASSLTTGVTDTQYF

J: TRBJ1-2
V: TRBV11-1
length: 13
CDR3: CASSLGQGYGYTF

J: TRBJ2-7
V: TRBV5-6
length: 13
CDR3: CASSLGGPKEQYF

J: TRBJ2-1
V: TRBV15
length: 15
CDR3: CATSREGQGVYEQFF

J: TRBJ2-1
V: TRBV9
length: 15
CDR3: CASSAEARPYNEQFF

J: TRBJ2-3
V: TRBV27
length: 15
CDR3: CASSLWGQGRDTQYF

J: TRBJ1-4
V: TRBV6-1
length: 13
CDR3: CASRTDVGEKLFF

J: TRBJ2-1
V: TRBV28
length: 11
CDR3: CASSLVGEQFF

J: TRBJ1-2
V: TRBV28
length: 10
CDR3: CASSLNGYTF

J: TRBJ1-1
V: TRBV18
length: 14
CDR3: CASTTTADNTEAFF

J: TRBJ2-2
V: TRBV10-1
length: 15
CDR3: CASSAGTGSTGELFF

J: TRBJ1-4
V: TRBV4-2
length: 18
CDR3: CASSLSATGRTKVEKLFF

J: TRBJ2-5
V: TRBV5-1
length: 14
CDR3: CASSFQGQRETQYF

J: TRBJ1-1
V: TRBV6-6
length: 13
CDR3: CASSYSRNTEAFF

J: TRBJ1-5
V: TRBV19
length: 15
CDR3: CASSTTGFSNQPQHF

J: TRBJ1-1
V: TRBV9
length: 14
CDR3: CASSVSALGTEAFF

J: TRBJ1-1
V: TRBV2
length: 12
CDR3: CASSLQDTEAFF

J: TRBJ1-1
V: TRBV7-2
length: 13
CDR3: CASSSTSNTEAFF

J: TRBJ2-7
V: TRBV19
length: 13
CDR3: CASRGGGTYEQYF

J: TRBJ2-1
V: TRBV27
length: 15
CDR3: CASSPTSGPHNEQFF

J: TRBJ2-7
V: TRBV19
length: 13
CDR3: CASSIQGAYEQYF

J: TRBJ2-7
V: TRBV29-1
length: 14
CDR3: CSVSAGASSYEQYF

J: TRBJ2-7
V: TRBV6-5
length: 15
CDR3: CASSRTPEGRHEQYF

J: TRBJ2-7
V: TRBV7-8
length: 15
CDR3: CASSLNLQWGYEQYF

J: TRBJ2-7
V: TRBV2
length: 14
CDR3: CASSVAGEFNEQYF

J: TRBJ2-7
V: TRBV4-1
length: 15
CDR3: CASSHRLAGGYEQYF

J: TRBJ1-2
V: TRBV7-9
length: 12
CDR3: CASSLELGGYTF

J: TRBJ2-4
V: TRBV11-3
length: 15
CDR3: CASSLGGPTENIQYF

J: TRBJ1-1
V: TRBV19
length: 13
CDR3: CASSFNGNTEAFF

J: TRBJ2-7
V: TRBV28
length: 15
CDR3: CASSFPQGAAYEQYF

J: TRBJ2-2
V: TRBV7-3
length: 15
CDR3: CASSLVGTVTGELFF

J: TRBJ2-7
V: TRBV11-2
length: 15
CDR3: CASSLVQGSGYEQYF

J: TRBJ2-7
V: TRBV5-4
length: 15
CDR3: CASSLARLAGSEQYF

J: TRBJ1-1
V: TRBV4-2
length: 14
CDR3: CASSQGTVNTEAFF